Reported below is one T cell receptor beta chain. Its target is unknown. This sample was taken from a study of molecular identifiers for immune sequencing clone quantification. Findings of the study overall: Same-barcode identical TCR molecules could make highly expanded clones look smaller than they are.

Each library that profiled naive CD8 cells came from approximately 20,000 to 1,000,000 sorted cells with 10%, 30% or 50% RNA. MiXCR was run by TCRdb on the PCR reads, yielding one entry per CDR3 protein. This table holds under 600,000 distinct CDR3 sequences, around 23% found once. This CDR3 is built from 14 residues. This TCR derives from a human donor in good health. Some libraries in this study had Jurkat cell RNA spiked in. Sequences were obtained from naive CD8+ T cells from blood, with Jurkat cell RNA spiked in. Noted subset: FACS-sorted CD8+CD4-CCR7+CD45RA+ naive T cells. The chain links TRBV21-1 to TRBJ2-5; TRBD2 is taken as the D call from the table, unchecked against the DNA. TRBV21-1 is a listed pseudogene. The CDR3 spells CASSKCTSGATQYF. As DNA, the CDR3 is TGTGCCAGCAGCAAGTGTACTAGCGGGGCGACCCAGTACTTC.